Presented here are 8 T cell receptor beta chains from one specimen sequenced in a study of Graves' ophthalmopathy and Graves' hyperthyroidism. The sequenced template was RNA, covering the TCR beta CDR3 region. First-round RT-PCR relied on HTBI primers, and a second-round multiplex PCR came next. TCRdb redid the calling of the multiplex PCR reads with MiXCR, one entry per CDR3 protein. The sample lists 740,000 or so distinct CDR3 sequences, approximately 40% seen once, with 40% to 55% in the top ten. The sequenced sample was peripheral blood. These receptors originate from an adult man with Graves' ophthalmopathy.

This clonotype was seen only once. The chain has TRBV28 and TRBJ2-7, with a tentative D call TRBD2 (5 bases). The CDR3 has 12 amino acids. Germline lookup yields CDR1 MDHEN and CDR2 SYDVKM. V was cut by 8 bases and J by 7 bases, with 15 bases left in between. The CDR3 sequence is CASREGNTEQYF. CDR3 bases: TGTGCCAGCCGAGAGGGCAACACGGAGCAGTACTTC.

This clonotype occurred a few times. This chain joins TRBV20-1 and TRBJ2-5; D may correspond to TRBD1 or TRBD2 (5 bases each). Germline CDR1 DFQATT, CDR2 SNEGSKA (reference sequence). This CDR3 region has 15 residues. The V gene lost 3 bases and the J gene lost 1 base, with 15 bases spanning the gap. The CDR3 loop is CSARPDRLIQETQYF. Written as DNA, the CDR3 is TGCAGTGCTAGGCCAGACAGACTAATCCAAGAGACCCAGTACTTC.

This clonotype was recorded many times. The V gene is TRBV25-1, the J gene TRBJ1-1; D gene unclear. The CDR3 sequence is 12 residues long. Trimming stripped 4 bases from V and 4 bases from J, with 7 bases between. CDR1 MGHDK and CDR2 SYGVNS come from the germline V gene. The chain's CDR3 is CASSGGSTEAFF. CDR3 nucleotides: TGTGCCAGCAGTGGGGGAAGCACTGAAGCTTTCTTT.

The V and J genes are TRBV14 and TRBJ1-1; possibly TRBD1 for D (6 bases). Germline V CDR1 and CDR2: SGHDN, FVKESK. Trimming stripped 1 base from V and 3 bases from J, with 21 bases between. This CDR3 region has 18 residues. The CDR3: CASSQVPWGRGKDTEAFF. CDR3 DNA: TGTGCCAGCAGCCAAGTCCCCTGGGGCAGGGGTAAGGACACTGAAGCTTTCTTT.

This clonotype was observed at least ten times. The chain carries TRBV7-9 and TRBJ1-6; 7 bases are shared with TRBD1. J was trimmed by 10 bases and V by 0 bases; bases with no gene match: 6. CDR3 length: 15 amino acids. From germline, CDR1 is SEHNR and CDR2 FQNEAQ (reference sequence). Here the CDR3 reads CASSLAATGQSPLHF. The DNA for the CDR3 is TGTGCCAGCAGCTTAGCCGCGACAGGGCAATCACCCCTCCACTTT.

This sequence joins TRBV25-1 and TRBJ2-5, with D uncertain. Germline CDR1 is MGHDK and CDR2 is SYGVNS. CDR3 length: 13 amino acids. The V end lost 4 bases, the J end lost 7 bases, and 13 bases lay between the germline ends. The CDR3 bases are TGTGCCAGCAGTGCCTTAGCAGAAGGGACCCAGTACTTC. Translation gives CASSALAEGTQYF.

The CDR3 sequence is CASSPPGQAMNEQYF. The CDR3 bases are TGTGCCAGTAGCCCGCCGGGACAGGCTATGAACGAGCAGTACTTC. The chain couples TRBV19 to TRBJ2-7, with 8 bases identical to TRBD1. V shed 6 bases and J 5 bases; nucleotides not matched to a gene: 12. Germline V CDR1 and CDR2: LNHDA, SQIVND (reference sequence). The CDR3 loop spans 15 amino acids.

The chain links TRBV2 to TRBJ1-1; D remains unclear. The V gene lost 6 bases and the J gene lost 0 bases, with 14 bases spanning the gap. The CDR3 is made up of 15 amino acids. Germline lookup yields CDR1 SNHLY and CDR2 FYNNEI. CDR3 bases: TGTGCCAGCAGCGTTGCGGGCAGCATGAACACTGAAGCTTTCTTT. This gives the protein CASSVAGSMNTEAFF. Filled out from reference TRBV2 and TRBJ1-1, the complete variable domain reads EPEVTQTPSHQVTQMGQEVILRCVPISNHLYFYWYRQILGQKVEFLVSFYNNEISEKSEIFDDQFSVERPDGSNFTLKIRSTKLEDSAMYFCASSVAGSMNTEAFFGQGTRLTVV.